This T cell receptor (beta chain) was documented in a study of T cell responses to AZD1222 COVID-19 vaccine. About this clone: Its specificity is not known.

Study outcomes and limitations: Mapped onto spike, vaccine-associated CD4 TCRs spanned it and were dominant at 160-218 and 743-854. Sampled repertoires all dated from after the peak T cell response.

CDR1 and CDR2 from the germline V gene are MDHEN and SYDVKM. The CDR3 covers 12 residues. V was pared by 2 bases and J by 7 bases, with 8 bases between. Measured with immunoSEQ multiplex PCR; TCRdb has only the in-frame clones, and not every one. In the table there are some 200,000 clones, about 90% of which are singletons. This TCR derives from an adult in good health. Sequenced material: peripheral blood, taken on day 0 of AZD1222 vaccination. The rearrangement links TRBV28 to TRBJ1-2; no definite D call. CDR3 DNA: TGTGCCAGCAGTTTAAAACGGGGTGGCTACACCTTC. Residues: CASSLKRGGYTF.